The 13 T cell receptor beta chains listed next were all sequenced from one sample in a study of beta chain features in type 1 diabetes. Their target antigens are unknown. General study results and limits: TCRB CDR3s were moderately but significantly shorter in Type 1 diabetes patients in all four CD4+ subsets.

Expressed TCRB transcripts were sequenced because the entire RNA isolate underwent reverse transcription. TCRdb keeps only in-frame clones here, not all; method: immunoSEQ multiplex PCR. The table shows a few hundred thousand clones, with 10% to 15% occurring only once. The source material was naive CD4+ T cells from blood. The receptors stem from a young woman with type 1 diabetes.

This clone turned up a few times. V usage is TRBV29-1 and J usage is TRBJ1-2; possibly TRBD1 for D (6 bases). CDR3 length equals 13 residues. The V and J ends lost 2 bases and 4 bases respectively, with 11 bases between them. Germline V lookup: CDR1 SQVTM, CDR2 ANQGSEA. The CDR3 protein is CSVERGARYGYTF. CDR3 DNA sequence: TGCAGCGTTGAACGGGGGGCGCGCTATGGCTACACCTTC.

The rearrangement uses TRBV5-1 and TRBJ2-5; D may be TRBD1 (6 bases). Per the germline V gene, CDR1 is SGHRS and CDR2 is YFSETQ. V was cut by 2 bases and J by 3 bases, with 8 bases left in between. The CDR3 covers 13 residues. CDR3 loop: CASSFRGEETQYF. The CDR3 DNA follows: TGCGCCAGCAGCTTCAGGGGCGAAGAGACCCAGTACTTC.

V gene TRBV7-6 combines with J gene TRBJ2-2; a possible D gene is TRBD1 (6 bases). The ends were cut back, 5 bases at V and 6 bases at J, with 19 bases in the middle. This CDR3 is 16 amino acids long. Germline CDR1 and CDR2: SGHVS and FNYEAQ. CDR3 in amino acids: CASSTSGANWAGELFF. DNA for the CDR3: TGTGCCAGCAGCACGTCAGGGGCCAATTGGGCCGGGGAGCTGTTTTTT. The whole variable domain, remainder taken from reference TRBV7-6 and TRBJ2-2, is GAGVSQSPRYKVTKRGQDVALRCDPISGHVSLYWYRQALGQGPEFLTYFNYEAQQDKSGLPNDRFSAERPEGSISTLTIQRTEQRDSAMYRCASSTSGANWAGELFFGEGSRLTVL.

This clone turned up a few times. The rearrangement links TRBV28 to TRBJ2-6; 8 bases map to TRBD1. The junction had 7 bases not matched to a gene; V was cut back by 6 bases and J by 0 bases. CDR3 length equals 17 residues. In germline, CDR1 is MDHEN, CDR2 SYDVKM. The CDR3 spells CASSTTGGSSGANVLTF. CDR3 DNA sequence: TGTGCCAGCAGCACAACAGGGGGGAGCTCTGGGGCCAACGTCCTGACTTTC.

This clone was recorded a few times. V gene TRBV13 combines with J gene TRBJ2-7, with 11 bases identical to TRBD1. Germline V gene lookup returns CDR1 PRHDT and CDR2 FYEKMQ (reference sequence). The V gene end was trimmed by 5 bases and the J gene end by 4 bases; junction bases not matched to a gene: 4. The CDR3 loop spans 14 amino acids. CDR3 nucleotide sequence: TGTGCCAGCAGCCCTCGGGACAGGGGGTACGAGCAGTACTTC. It specifies CASSPRDRGYEQYF.

This clone appeared a few times. The chain joins TRBV30 to TRBJ2-7; D not resolved. The germline CDR1 and CDR2 sequences are GTSNPN and SVGIG (reference sequence). V was shortened by 5 bases and J by 2 bases, with 7 bases between the two germline ends. The CDR3 totals 11 residues. CDR3 region: CAWSEAYEQYF. Written as DNA, the CDR3 is TGTGCCTGGTCTGAGGCCTACGAGCAGTACTTC.

CDR3 nucleotides: TGTGCCAGCATCCTAGGAGGGGCAGAGTCTAACTATGGCTACACCTTC. It translates to CASILGGAESNYGYTF. The V gene is TRBV28, the J gene TRBJ1-2, with D maybe TRBD1 (5 bases). The CDR3 sequence is 16 residues long. Trimming removed 7 bases at V and 0 bases at J, with 18 bases between. CDR1 MDHEN and CDR2 SYDVKM come from the germline V gene.

The V call is TRBV7-2, the J call TRBJ1-2, with TRBD1 identical over 9 bases. The CDR3 totals 15 residues. Germline-derived CDR1 and CDR2 are SGHTA and FQGNSA. V lost 6 bases to trimming and J lost 3 bases; unmatched junction nucleotides: 8. The CDR3 is CASRGTGTPYYGYTF. The CDR3 bases are TGTGCCAGCAGGGGGACAGGGACTCCGTACTATGGCTACACCTTC.

The J gene is TRBJ2-1, the V gene TRBV21-1; the DNA was not compared with TRBD2, the D call given in the table. TRBV21-1 is deemed a pseudogene. The CDR3 is 15 residues long. CDR3 region: CASSKLAGENNEQFF. The CDR3 nucleotides are TGTGCCAGCAGCAAATTGGCGGGGGAAAACAATGAGCAGTTCTTC.

CDR3 nucleotides: TGCAGCGTGTACGTGGGACTCCAGGGCGGCTACACCTTC. Translating it yields CSVYVGLQGGYTF. The chain links TRBV29-1 to TRBJ1-2; D possibly corresponds to TRBD1 (5 bases). Germline V CDR1 and CDR2: SQVTM, ANQGSEA. The CDR3 spans 13 residues. Trimming left V 6 bases short and J 8 bases short, with 19 bases between. Full variable domain (missing parts from reference TRBV29-1 and TRBJ1-2): SAVISQKPSRDICQRGTSLTIQCQVDSQVTMMFWYRQQPGQSLTLIATANQGSEATYESGFVIDKFPISRPNLTFSTLTVSNMSPEDSSIYLCSVYVGLQGGYTFGSGTRLTVV.

This clone has more than one count but fewer than ten. The V gene is TRBV5-6, the J gene TRBJ2-5; no firm D call. V lost 4 bases and J lost 2, with 9 bases in between. The CDR3 has 13 residues. The germline V gene encodes CDR1 SGHDT and CDR2 YYEEEE. The CDR3 reads CASSLLIQETQYF. CDR3 DNA sequence: TGTGCCAGCAGCCTGTTAATACAAGAGACCCAGTACTTC.

The table lists this clone with a few counts. The rearrangement links TRBV19 to TRBJ2-2; 10 bases are shared with TRBD2. This CDR3 comprises 18 residues. J gave up 7 bases and V 6 bases, and 17 bases lay outside the gene matches. CDR1 and CDR2 (germline): LNHDA, SQIVND (reference sequence). The CDR3 DNA is TGTGCCAGTAGCAGAGGGCCCCCGCTAGCGGGAGTTGTCGGGGAGCTGTTTTTT. Its translation is CASSRGPPLAGVVGELFF. Using reference TRBV19 and TRBJ2-2 for the parts outside the CDR3, the full variable domain is DGGITQSPKYLFRKEGQNVTLSCEQNLNHDAMYWYRQDPGQGLRLIYYSQIVNDFQKGDIAEGYSVSREKKESFPLTVTSAQKNPTAFYLCASSRGPPLAGVVGELFFGEGSRLTVL.

The J gene is TRBJ2-1, the V gene TRBV5-4; possible D gene TRBD2, 5 bases. Germline assignment: CDR1 SGHNT and CDR2 YYREEE (reference sequence). With 0 bases removed from V and 0 bases from J, the gap between germline ends came to 10 bases. The CDR3 consists of 16 residues. CDR3 sequence: CASSLVTGSSYNEQFF. The CDR3 DNA is TGTGCCAGCAGCTTGGTAACTGGGAGCTCCTACAATGAGCAGTTCTTC.